The T cell receptor (beta chain) described here comes from a study of blood T cell repertoires in COVID-19. Overall study: T cells, B-cell-depleted T cells, or PBMCs provided the cDNA or gDNA that served as material.

Trimming removed 6 bases from V and 0 bases from J; junction bases left unmatched: 6. The CDR3 contains 15 residues. Germline CDR1 and CDR2: MNHEY and SVGAGI. Residents of about two dozen US areas, aged 18 to 89 years, made up the participants. Self-reported history from a screening survey and questionnaire set each donor's cohort. Only in-frame clones appear in the TCRdb table, and some are missing; sequencing was by immunoSEQ multiplex PCR. This sample has around 360,000 clones, with 70% to 90% found just once. The chain carries TRBV6-5 and TRBJ2-3, with 7 nucleotides matching TRBD2. This receptor was identified in a middle-aged man in a cohort exposed to, infected with or recovered from COVID-19 (not recorded which). Sequenced material: PBMCs or T cells enriched from blood (not recorded which). The CDR3 loop reads CASRLSGISTDTQYF. The CDR3 coding sequence is TGTGCCAGCAGACTCAGCGGGATCAGCACAGATACGCAGTATTTT.